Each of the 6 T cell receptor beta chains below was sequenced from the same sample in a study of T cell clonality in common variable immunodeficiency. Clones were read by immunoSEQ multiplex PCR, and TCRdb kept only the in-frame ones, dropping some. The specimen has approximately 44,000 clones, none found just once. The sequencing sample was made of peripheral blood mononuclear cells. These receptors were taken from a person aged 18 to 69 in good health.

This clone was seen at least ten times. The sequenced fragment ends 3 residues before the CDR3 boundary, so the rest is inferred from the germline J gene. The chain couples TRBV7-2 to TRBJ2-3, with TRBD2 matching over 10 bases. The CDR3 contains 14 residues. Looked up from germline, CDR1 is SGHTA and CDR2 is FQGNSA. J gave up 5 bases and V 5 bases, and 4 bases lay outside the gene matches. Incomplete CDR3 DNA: TGTGCCAGCAGCCCTAGCGGGGGAAGAGATACG. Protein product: CASSPSGGRDT. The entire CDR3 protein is CASSPSGGRDTQYF.

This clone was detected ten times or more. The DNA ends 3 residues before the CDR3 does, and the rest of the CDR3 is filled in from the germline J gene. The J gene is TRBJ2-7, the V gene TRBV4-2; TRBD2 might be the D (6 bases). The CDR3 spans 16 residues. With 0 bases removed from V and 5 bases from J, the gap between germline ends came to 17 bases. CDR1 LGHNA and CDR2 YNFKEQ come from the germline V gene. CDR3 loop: CASSQDPGASVHEQYF. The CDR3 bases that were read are TGTGCCAGCAGCCAAGACCCTGGGGCTAGCGTCCACGAG.

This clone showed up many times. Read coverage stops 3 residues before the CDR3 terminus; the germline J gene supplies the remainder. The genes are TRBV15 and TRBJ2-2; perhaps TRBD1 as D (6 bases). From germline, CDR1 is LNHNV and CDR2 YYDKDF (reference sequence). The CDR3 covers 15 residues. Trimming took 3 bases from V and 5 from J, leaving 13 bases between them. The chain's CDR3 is CATSSAAGVTGELFF. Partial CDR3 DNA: TGTGCCACCAGCAGCGCCGCAGGGGTGACCGGGGAG.

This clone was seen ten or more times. CDR3 DNA (partial): TGCAGTGCTAGTCAGAATAATGAGGGGACC. This encodes CSASQNNEGT. The whole CDR3 protein reads CSASQNNEGTQYF. The chain has TRBV20-1 and TRBJ2-5; D possibly corresponds to TRBD2 (5 bases). The read terminates 3 residues ahead of where the CDR3 ends, so the germline J gene completes it. This CDR3 is 13 amino acids long. The ends were cut back, 3 bases at V and 7 bases at J, with 15 bases in the middle. CDR1 and CDR2 from the germline V gene are DFQATT and SNEGSKA (reference sequence).

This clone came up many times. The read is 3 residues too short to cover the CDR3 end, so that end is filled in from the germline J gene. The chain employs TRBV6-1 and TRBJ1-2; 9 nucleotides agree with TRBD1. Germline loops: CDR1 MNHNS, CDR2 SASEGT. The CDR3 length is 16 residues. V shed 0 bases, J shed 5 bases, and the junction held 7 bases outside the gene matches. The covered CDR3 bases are TGTGCCAGCAGTGAAGCGCGGGCTGGACAGGGGTATGGC. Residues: CASSEARAGQGYG. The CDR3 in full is CASSEARAGQGYGYTF.

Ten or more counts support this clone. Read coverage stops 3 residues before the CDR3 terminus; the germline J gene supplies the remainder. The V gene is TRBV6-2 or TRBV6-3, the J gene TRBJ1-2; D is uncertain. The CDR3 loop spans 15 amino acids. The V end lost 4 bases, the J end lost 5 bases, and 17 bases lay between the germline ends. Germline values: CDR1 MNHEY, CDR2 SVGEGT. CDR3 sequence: CASSSLRDRGYGYTF. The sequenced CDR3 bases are TGTGCCAGCAGTTCCCTGAGGGATCGGGGTTATGGC.